The clone carrying this TCR beta chain appeared a few times. These data originate in a study of blood T cell repertoires in COVID-19. Sequenced by immunoSEQ multiplex PCR; TCRdb stores in-frame clones only, minus some. The sample has 100,000 to 150,000 clones; about 81% are singletons. Seattle patients were enrolled during active infection and followed longitudinally. Deletions cut 0 bases from V and 3 bases from J, with 9 bases between. Germline CDR1 and CDR2: MNHEY and SVGAGI. The CDR3 spans 14 residues. The sequencing sample was made of peripheral blood. The genes are TRBV6-5 and TRBJ2-7; D gene unclear. The receptor was derived from a man aged 30 to 39 with COVID-19, enrolled during active disease. The CDR3 sequence: CASSYSRGSYEQYF. For the CDR3, the DNA is TGTGCCAGCAGTTACTCCCGTGGCAGCTACGAGCAGTACTTC.